A single sample is the source of the 10 T cell receptor beta chains below, sequenced in a study of cytomegalovirus exposure and HLA in healthy donors. The PCR made use of 60 Vbeta and 13 Jbeta primers. Measured with immunoSEQ multiplex PCR; TCRdb has only the in-frame clones, and not every one. This table holds some 150,000 clones, over 60% found once. Sequencing input: PBMCs. Source of these receptors: a woman in her 30s in good health and CMV-seronegative.

This clone showed up just once. The chain has TRBV19 and TRBJ1-1; possible D gene TRBD1, 5 bases. The germline V gene has CDR1 LNHDA and CDR2 SQIVND (reference sequence). The CDR3 sequence is 15 residues long. V lost 4 bases to trimming and J lost 0 bases, with 12 bases between them. The CDR3 region is CASSSLGGMNTEAFF. As DNA, the CDR3 is TGTGCCAGTAGTAGTTTGGGGGGTATGAACACTGAAGCTTTCTTT.

This clone was seen only a few times. V is TRBV28 and J is TRBJ2-7; 14 positions agree with TRBD2. Germline lookup yields CDR1 MDHEN and CDR2 SYDVKM. The CDR3 consists of 22 residues. V shed 2 bases and J 6 bases; nucleotides not matched to a gene: 24. The CDR3 reads CASSLPGWSPGTSGRGFREQYF. The CDR3 DNA reads TGTGCCAGCAGTTTACCGGGTTGGAGCCCCGGGACTAGCGGGAGAGGATTTCGCGAGCAGTACTTC.

The rearrangement uses TRBV11-1 and TRBJ2-1; D call uncertain. The CDR3 contains 11 residues. Germline V lookup: CDR1 SGHAT, CDR2 FQDESV (reference sequence). Trimming left V 5 bases short and J 7 bases short, with 6 bases between. In DNA form, the CDR3 reads TGTGCCAGCAGCCACTATAATGAGCAGTTCTTC. It encodes CASSHYNEQFF.

This clone was recorded once. The chain recombines TRBV5-4 with TRBJ2-1, with TRBD2 matching over 8 bases. Germline loops: CDR1 SGHNT, CDR2 YYREEE (reference sequence). J gave up 0 bases and V 4 bases, and 6 bases lay outside the gene matches. The CDR3 loop spans 16 amino acids. Written as DNA, the CDR3 is TGTGCCAGCAGCCGGGGAGCGGGGGCCTCCTACAATGAGCAGTTCTTC. Its protein is CASSRGAGASYNEQFF. The variable domain in full, completed from reference TRBV5-4 and TRBJ2-1, reads ETGVTQSPTHLIKTRGQQVTLRCSSQSGHNTVSWYQQALGQGPQFIFQYYREEENGRGNFPPRFSGLQFPNYSSELNVNALELDDSALYLCASSRGAGASYNEQFFGPGTRLTVL.

V usage is TRBV2 and J usage is TRBJ2-1, with 9 bases fitting TRBD2. There are 15 residues in the CDR3. V shed 4 bases and J 9 bases; nucleotides not matched to a gene: 10. The germline V gene encodes CDR1 SNHLY and CDR2 FYNNEI. CDR3 DNA: TGTGCCAGCAGTGTCTTGACTAGCGGAGCGGGTGAGCAGTTCTTC. It encodes CASSVLTSGAGEQFF.

The CDR3 reads CASSQTVHTEAFF. The CDR3 nucleotides read TGCGCCAGCAGCCAGACAGTCCACACTGAAGCTTTCTTT. V gene TRBV5-1 combines with J gene TRBJ1-1; D possibly corresponds to TRBD1 (5 bases). From germline, CDR1 is SGHRS and CDR2 YFSETQ. This CDR3 region has 13 residues. The V gene lost 4 bases and the J gene lost 3 bases, with 10 bases spanning the gap.

This chain connects TRBV5-1 to TRBJ2-7; D is unclear. The CDR3 is 13 residues long. V was shortened by 0 bases and J by 3 bases, with 7 bases between the two germline ends. The germline V gene encodes CDR1 SGHRS and CDR2 YFSETQ. CDR3 DNA sequence: TGCGCCAGCAGCTTGGACAGACACTACGAGCAGTACTTC. Translating gives CASSLDRHYEQYF.

In this sample, this clone turned up a few times. The V and J genes are TRBV6-5 and TRBJ1-6, with 9 bases lining up with TRBD1. This CDR3 comprises 14 residues. CDR1 is MNHEY, CDR2 SVGAGI, per germline. J was trimmed by 10 bases and V by 5 bases; bases with no gene match: 6. The CDR3 here is CASSGDREESPLHF. CDR3 DNA: TGTGCCAGCAGTGGGGACAGGGAAGAGTCACCCCTCCACTTT.

The chain carries TRBV7-3 and TRBJ2-7; D not resolved. Germline CDR1 SGHTA, CDR2 FQGTGA. Trimming removed 5 bases from V and 4 bases from J, with 9 bases in between. This CDR3 spans 12 amino acids. CDR3 residues: CASSPTNYEQYF. The CDR3 coding sequence is TGTGCCAGCAGCCCGACAAATTACGAGCAGTACTTC.

The chain joins TRBV7-3 to TRBJ2-5; a possible D gene is TRBD1 (8 bases). Between the trimmed V and J ends, which lost 5 bases and 5 bases, there was a span of 12 bases. The CDR3 loop spans 13 amino acids. The germline V gene has CDR1 SGHTA and CDR2 FQGTGA. CDR3 bases: TGTGCCAGCAGCCCACAGGGGGGGGAGACCCAGTACTTC. As protein: CASSPQGGETQYF.